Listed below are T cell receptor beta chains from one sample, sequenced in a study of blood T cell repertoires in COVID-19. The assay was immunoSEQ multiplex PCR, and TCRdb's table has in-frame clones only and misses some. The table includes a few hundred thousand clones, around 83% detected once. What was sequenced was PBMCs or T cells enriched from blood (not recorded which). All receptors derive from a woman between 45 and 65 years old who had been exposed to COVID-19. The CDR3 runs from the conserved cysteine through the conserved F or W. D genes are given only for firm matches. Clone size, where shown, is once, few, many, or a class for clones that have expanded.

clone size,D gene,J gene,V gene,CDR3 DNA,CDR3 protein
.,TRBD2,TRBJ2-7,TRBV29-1,TGCAGCGTTGCGTCTAGCGGGGGCTACGAGCAGTACTTC,CSVASSGGYEQYF
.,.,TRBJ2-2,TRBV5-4,TGTGCCAGCAGCTCACGAGACAGATACACCGGGGAGCTGTTTTTT,CASSSRDRYTGELFF
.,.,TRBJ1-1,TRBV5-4,TGTGCCAGCAGCCTTCGGGGCACTGAAGCTTTCTTT,CASSLRGTEAFF
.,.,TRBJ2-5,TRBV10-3,TGTGCCATCAGTGAGGGCCTCCAAGAGACCCAGTACTTC,CAISEGLQETQYF
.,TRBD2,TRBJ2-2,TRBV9,TGTGCCAGCAGCGGGTGGTTTAGCGGGGTCCCCCAGGTCCTTATCACCGGGGAGCTGTTTTTT,CASSGWFSGVPQVLITGELFF
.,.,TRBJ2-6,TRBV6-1,TGTGCCAGCAGTGAAGCGAGAAAAAACAGGGAAAGCTCTGGGGCCAACGTCCTGACTTTC,CASSEARKNRESSGANVLTF
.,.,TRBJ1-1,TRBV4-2,TGTGCCAGCAGCCATGAGGAGGTTACCCACACTGAAGCTTTCTTT,CASSHEEVTHTEAFF
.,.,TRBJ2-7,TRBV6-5,TGTGCCAGCAGCACAGGGACGGGGGAGCAGTACTTC,CASSTGTGEQYF
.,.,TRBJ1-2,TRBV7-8,TGTGCCAGCAGCCGAGAGCAAGCTAACTATGGCTACACCTTC,CASSREQANYGYTF
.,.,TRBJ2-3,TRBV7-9,TGTGCCAGCAGCTGGAGTTTGAATACGCAGTATTTT,CASSWSLNTQYF
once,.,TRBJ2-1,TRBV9,TGTGCCAGCAGCTTTAGCTCCTACAATGAGCAGTTCTTC,CASSFSSYNEQFF
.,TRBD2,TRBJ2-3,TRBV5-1,TGCGCCAGCAGCTTAGTGGGACTAGCGGGGGGATTCCGCACAGATACGCAGTATTTT,CASSLVGLAGGFRTDTQYF
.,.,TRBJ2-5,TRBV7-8,TGTGCCAGCAGCTTACTTTTCGGGGAGACCCAGTACTTC,CASSLLFGETQYF
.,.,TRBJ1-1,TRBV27,TGTGCCAGCAGTTTCAGGGGTGGAGTGACTGAAGCTTTCTTT,CASSFRGGVTEAFF
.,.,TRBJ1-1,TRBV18,TGTGCCAGCTCACCACGGGCCGCCACTGAAGCTTTCTTT,CASSPRAATEAFF
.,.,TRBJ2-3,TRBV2,TGTGCCAGCAGTGGTGCGCGGGACTCGTACACAGATACGCAGTATTTT,CASSGARDSYTDTQYF
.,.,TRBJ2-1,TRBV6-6,TGTGCCAGCAGTCCCAAGGGCGGACGGGGGTTAGACAATGAGCAGTTCTTC,CASSPKGGRGLDNEQFF
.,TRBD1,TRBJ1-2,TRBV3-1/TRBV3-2,TGTGCCAGCAGCCGACAGGGTCTGGAGTACTATGGCTACACCTTC,CASSRQGLEYYGYTF
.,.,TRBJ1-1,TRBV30,TGTGCCTGGAGTGCCACAGGGATCGAAGCTTTCTTT,CAWSATGIEAFF
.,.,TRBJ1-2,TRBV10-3,.,CAISSSGGWGGYTF
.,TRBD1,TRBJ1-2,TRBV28,TGTGCCAGCAGCTCCCGGGACAGGGGGCTTAACTATGGCTACACCTTC,CASSSRDRGLNYGYTF
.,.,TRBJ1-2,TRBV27,TGTGCCAGCAGTCACCTACGAGGAGCAAACTATGGCTACACCTTC,CASSHLRGANYGYTF
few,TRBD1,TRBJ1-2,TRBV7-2,TGTGCCAGCAGCCCAGAACAGGGGAGAAAAGGTGGCTACACCTTC,CASSPEQGRKGGYTF
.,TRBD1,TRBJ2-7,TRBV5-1,TGCGCCAGCAGCTTAAATGACAGGGGCGAGCAGTACTTC,CASSLNDRGEQYF
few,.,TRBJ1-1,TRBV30,TGTGCCTGGAGTGCGCCGACAGGGAACACTGAAGCTTTCTTT,CAWSAPTGNTEAFF
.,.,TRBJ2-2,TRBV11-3,TGTGCCAGCAGCCGGGAGGCAGGGGCGATATACACCGGGGAGCTGTTTTTT,CASSREAGAIYTGELFF
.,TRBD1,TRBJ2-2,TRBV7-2,TGTGCCAGCAGCCTAGGGGGCGCCTACGGGGAGCTGTTTTTT,CASSLGGAYGELFF
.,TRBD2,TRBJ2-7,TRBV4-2,TGTGCCAGCAGCCTGATGCGGGGGTCTATCTACGAGCAGTACTTC,CASSLMRGSIYEQYF
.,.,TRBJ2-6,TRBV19,TGTGCCAGTAGTCGGCCGGGATTCGGGGCCAACGTCCTGACTTTC,CASSRPGFGANVLTF
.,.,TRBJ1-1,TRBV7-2,TGTGCCAGCAGCTTGGAGGGACTAGGGACTGAAGCTTTCTTT,CASSLEGLGTEAFF
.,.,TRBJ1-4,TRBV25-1,TGTGCCAGCAGTGAGTTGGGGACACGACCCGAAAAACTGTTTTTT,CASSELGTRPEKLFF
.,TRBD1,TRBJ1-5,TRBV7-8,TGTGCCAGCAGCCGACAGCGGGACAGGGGGTCTTATAGCAATCAGCCCCAGCATTTT,CASSRQRDRGSYSNQPQHF
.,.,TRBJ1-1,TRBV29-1,TGCAGCGTTGTGCAGGTATCCGCTGAAGCTTTCTTT,CSVVQVSAEAFF
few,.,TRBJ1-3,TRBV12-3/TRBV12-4,TGTGCCAGCGAGGCGGTAGGCTCGAACACCATATATTTT,CASEAVGSNTIYF
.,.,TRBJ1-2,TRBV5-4,TGTGCCAGCAGCTTGGCAAGGGGTAGGGTCTATGGCTACACCTTC,CASSLARGRVYGYTF
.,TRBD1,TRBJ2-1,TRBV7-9,TGTGCCAGCAGCTTGGCCGGGACAGGGGGCAGGAATGAGCAGTTCTTC,CASSLAGTGGRNEQFF
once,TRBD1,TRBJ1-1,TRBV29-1,TGCAGCGTTGAGAGGGGACAGGGGACGGTCACTGAAGCTTTCTTT,CSVERGQGTVTEAFF
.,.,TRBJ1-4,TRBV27,TGTGCCAGCAGTTTATATGGCAGTTCCGCAACTAATGAAAAACTGTTTTTT,CASSLYGSSATNEKLFF
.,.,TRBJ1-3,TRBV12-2,TGTGCAAGTCGCGACTCTGAAAGGTCTGGAAACACCATATATTTT,CASRDSERSGNTIYF
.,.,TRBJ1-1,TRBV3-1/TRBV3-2,TGTGCCAGCAGCCATAGGGGGGGGCACACTGAAGCTTTCTTT,CASSHRGGHTEAFF
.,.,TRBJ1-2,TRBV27,TGTGCCAGCAGTCCAGGTCGGACAGCAAACCAGGGCTACACCTTC,CASSPGRTANQGYTF
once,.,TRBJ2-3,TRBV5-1,TGCGCCAGCAGCTCGGCAATCGGGGGGCTGAGGTTGACAGATACGCAGTATTTT,CASSSAIGGLRLTDTQYF
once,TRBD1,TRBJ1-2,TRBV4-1,TGCGCCAGCAGCCAAGGTCAGGGGGATGGCTACACCTTC,CASSQGQGDGYTF
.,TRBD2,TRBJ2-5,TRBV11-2,TGTGCCAGCAGCTCTGGGACTAGCGGTGTCCAAGAGACCCAGTACTTC,CASSSGTSGVQETQYF
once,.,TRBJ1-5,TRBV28,TGTGCCAGCAGTTTTGGGCGAGGGGGGGGAAGAAATCAGCCCCAGCATTTT,CASSFGRGGGRNQPQHF
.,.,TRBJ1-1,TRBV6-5,TGTGCCAGCGGTCCCTCGGGGGGTTCGGCTTTCTTT,CASGPSGGSAFF
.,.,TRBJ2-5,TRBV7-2,TGTGCCAGCAGCTTAGAGCCCAGGGAGACCCAGTACTTC,CASSLEPRETQYF
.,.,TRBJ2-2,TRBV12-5,TGTGCTAGTGGCCGAGGAGGGGCCGGGGAGCTGTTTTTT,CASGRGGAGELFF
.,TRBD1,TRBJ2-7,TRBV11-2,TGTGCCAGCAGCCAGGGGGCGGGGACAGGGCTAACCTACGAGCAGTACTTC,CASSQGAGTGLTYEQYF
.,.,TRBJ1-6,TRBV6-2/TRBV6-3,TGTGCCAGCAGTTATTATGGGTCGACGGAGCCCTATAATTCACCCCTCCACTTT,CASSYYGSTEPYNSPLHF
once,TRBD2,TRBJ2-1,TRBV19,TGTGCCAGCAGACTAGCGGGGGGGCATGGGGAGCAGTTCTTC,CASRLAGGHGEQFF
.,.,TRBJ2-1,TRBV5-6,TGTGCCAGCAGCCCCCCCGGGTGGAACAATGAGCAGTTCTTC,CASSPPGWNNEQFF
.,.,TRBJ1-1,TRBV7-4,TGTGCCAGCAGCTTAACCCCTTGGGGCAGTGGAGATTCCACTGAAGCTTTCTTT,CASSLTPWGSGDSTEAFF
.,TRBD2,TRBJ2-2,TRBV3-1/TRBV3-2,TGTGCCAGCAGCCGGATCGGGGGGTCAAACACCGGGGAGCTGTTTTTT,CASSRIGGSNTGELFF